The 24 T cell receptor beta chains in this list originate from one sample, sequenced in a study of cytotoxic CD8 clonotypes in ibrutinib-treated CLL. Repertoires were generated with immunoSEQ multiplex PCR, while TCRdb's copy carries only in-frame clones and drops some. In the table there are 58,000 or so clones, approximately 57% of which are singletons. The source was PBMCs, collected after 12 months of ibrutinib treatment. These receptors came from a human donor with chronic lymphocytic leukemia.

V usage is TRBV6-1 and J usage is TRBJ1-2; D is possibly TRBD1 (5 bases). Germline CDR1 is MNHNS and CDR2 is SASEGT. The CDR3 sequence is 16 residues long. V was cut by 0 bases and J by 4 bases, with 15 bases left in between. The CDR3: CASSEARSSGLYGYTF. CDR3 in DNA: TGTGCCAGCAGTGAAGCGCGGAGCTCGGGGCTCTATGGCTACACCTTC.

The chain combines TRBV10-3 with TRBJ2-1, with TRBD2 matching 9 bases. CDR3 length: 19 amino acids. Per the germline V gene, CDR1 is ENHRY and CDR2 is SYGVKD. Trimming at V came to 4 bases and at J to 0 bases, leaving 13 bases not matched to a gene. The CDR3, as DNA: TGTGCCATCAGTGGAATGGTTAGCGGGGGACTCAGCTCCTACAATGAGCAGTTCTTC. Protein sequence: CAISGMVSGGLSSYNEQFF.

The chain employs TRBV7-2 and TRBJ2-1, with D possibly being TRBD1 (6 bases). The germline V and J ends were trimmed by 3 bases and 7 bases, with 13 bases remaining between them. Germline V gene data show CDR1 as SGHTA and CDR2 as FQGNSA. The CDR3 loop spans 14 amino acids. The CDR3 here is CASSFTGYRNEQFF. CDR3 bases: TGTGCCAGCAGCTTTACAGGGTATCGAAATGAGCAGTTCTTC.

The gene calls are TRBV7-2 and TRBJ2-7; no clear D. Trimming cost V 10 bases and J 2 bases, with 15 bases left between them. CDR3 size: 13 residues. CDR1 is SGHTA and CDR2 is FQGNSA in the germline V gene. The CDR3 DNA reads as TGTGCCACCGCCCGCGGACCTGCCTACGAGCAGTACTTC. Translation: CATARGPAYEQYF.

This chain connects TRBV4-1 to TRBJ1-1, with D perhaps TRBD1 (5 bases). Trimming removed 6 bases from V and 6 bases from J, with 14 bases in between. Germline V gene lookup returns CDR1 MGHRA and CDR2 YSYEKL. The CDR3 is made up of 13 amino acids. CDR3 in amino acids: CASSPREKAEAFF. The CDR3 bases are TGCGCCAGCAGTCCCAGGGAAAAAGCTGAAGCTTTCTTT.

The chain's CDR3 is CASSAELQASRTGANVLTF. Written as DNA, the CDR3 is TGTGCCAGCAGCGCCGAGCTACAGGCGTCCAGGACTGGGGCCAACGTCCTGACTTTC. The chain links TRBV21-1 to TRBJ2-6; the table's D call TRBD1 went unverified against the DNA. TRBV21-1 corresponds to a pseudogene. The CDR3 consists of 19 residues.

The rearrangement links TRBV10-1 to TRBJ2-2, with D possibly matching TRBD1 (6 bases). V was pared by 6 bases and J by 3 bases, with 17 bases between. Germline values: CDR1 WNHNN, CDR2 SYGVQD (reference sequence). CDR3 size: 16 residues. The CDR3 DNA sequence: TGCGCCAGCAGGCACCCCCGGGACATCGACACCGGGGAGCTGTTTTTT. Translation gives CASRHPRDIDTGELFF.

The genes are TRBV5-1 and TRBJ1-3; a possible D gene is TRBD1 (6 bases). Trimming cost V 3 bases and J 0 bases, with 16 bases left between them. The CDR3 totals 17 residues. The germline CDR1 and CDR2 sequences are SGHRS and YFSETQ. CDR3 nucleotide sequence: TGCGCCAGCAGCTCCGGGGAGGGGGTGTTCTCTGGAAACACCATATATTTT. It is translated as CASSSGEGVFSGNTIYF.

The J gene is TRBJ2-3, the V gene TRBV9; D is perhaps TRBD2 (6 bases). Trimming left V 3 bases short and J 4 bases short, with 15 bases between. Germline V lookup: CDR1 SGDLS, CDR2 YYNGEE. There are 15 residues in the CDR3. As DNA, the CDR3 is TGTGCCAGCAGCGGGAGGGGCGCGGTTCCAGATACGCAGTATTTT. Translation gives CASSGRGAVPDTQYF. The full variable domain, with the rest looked up from reference TRBV9 and TRBJ2-3, is DSGVTQTPKHLITATGQRVTLRCSPRSGDLSVYWYQQSLDQGLQFLIQYYNGEERAKGNILERFSAQQFPDLHSELNLSSLELGDSALYFCASSGRGAVPDTQYFGPGTRLTVL.

The rearrangement links TRBV19 to TRBJ2-5, with TRBD2 matching 8 bases. CDR1 is LNHDA, CDR2 SQIVND, per germline (reference sequence). The CDR3 spans 13 residues. With 1 base clipped from V and 5 bases from J, the junction kept 0 bases outside the gene matches. CDR3 nucleotide sequence: TGTGCCAGTAGTATAGCGGGAGGGGAGACCCAGTACTTC. As protein: CASSIAGGETQYF.

This clone showed up just once. The chain is built from TRBV5-6 and TRBJ2-3; 8 positions match TRBD2. The junction had 17 bases not matched to a gene; V was cut back by 4 bases and J by 7 bases. The CDR3 length is 17 residues. CDR1 and CDR2 from the germline V gene are SGHDT and YYEEEE. The CDR3 coding sequence is TGTGCCAGCAGCAGCCGGACCCTGGGACTAGAATTTAATACGCAGTATTTT. As protein: CASSSRTLGLEFNTQYF.

This clone was picked up a small number of times. This chain connects TRBV6-5 to TRBJ2-7; 7 nucleotides match TRBD1. Per germline, CDR1 MNHEY and CDR2 SVGAGI. With 7 bases clipped from V and 2 bases from J, the junction kept 5 bases outside the gene matches. This CDR3 spans 13 amino acids. The CDR3 is CASKGTATYEQYF. The CDR3, as DNA: TGTGCCAGCAAAGGGACAGCAACCTACGAGCAGTACTTC.

The gene calls are TRBV14 and TRBJ2-6, with D possibly matching TRBD2 (6 bases). V gave up 2 bases and J gave up 2 bases, with 7 bases separating them. Germline assignment: CDR1 SGHDN and CDR2 FVKESK. The CDR3 consists of 15 residues. CDR3 sequence: CASSQWGAGANVLTF. The CDR3, as DNA: TGTGCCAGCAGCCAATGGGGGGCTGGGGCCAACGTCCTGACTTTC.

The J gene is TRBJ1-1, the V gene TRBV6-1; TRBD1 might be the D (6 bases). Germline loops: CDR1 MNHNS, CDR2 SASEGT. V gave up 6 bases and J gave up 2 bases, with 13 bases separating them. This CDR3 is 14 amino acids long. The DNA of the CDR3 is TGTGCCAGCAGGACCATAGGGGGAAACACTGAAGCTTTCTTT. Translation gives CASRTIGGNTEAFF.

The chain uses TRBV19 and TRBJ1-1, with D unresolved. Between the trimmed V and J ends, which lost 6 bases and 1 base, there was a span of 12 bases. The CDR3 is made up of 14 amino acids. Germline V CDR1 and CDR2: LNHDA, SQIVND (reference sequence). Written as DNA, the CDR3 is TGTGCCAGTAGATTACGGGTAGGGAACACTGAAGCTTTCTTT. This translates into CASRLRVGNTEAFF.

The gene calls are TRBV6-5 and TRBJ2-3; D unresolved. The ends were cut back, 2 bases at V and 4 bases at J, with 10 bases in the middle. The CDR3 spans 14 residues. Germline-derived CDR1 and CDR2 are MNHEY and SVGAGI. Written as DNA, the CDR3 is TGTGCCAGCAGTTACCTTAGTCGCCCAGATACGCAGTATTTT. Translation: CASSYLSRPDTQYF.

A few counts support this clone. An end of the junction does not agree with germline; a read error may underlie this. The CDR3 DNA is TGCAGTGCTGACTCTGGAGGCCCGGTCTTC. Translating gives CSADSGGPVF. This rearrangement joins TRBV20-1 to TRBJ2-1; maybe TRBD2 (5 bases). Germline V gene sequence: CDR1 DFQATT, CDR2 SNEGSKA (reference sequence). The CDR3 has 10 amino acids.

The chain carries TRBV19 and TRBJ2-3, with D perhaps being TRBD1 or TRBD2 (5 bases each). This CDR3 comprises 14 residues. V shed 3 bases and J shed 2 bases, with 9 bases lying between them. Germline V gene sequence: CDR1 LNHDA, CDR2 SQIVND (reference sequence). The CDR3 DNA follows: TGTGCCAGTAGTATTCGGGGCATCACAGATACGCAGTATTTT. Translating gives CASSIRGITDTQYF.

This clone has a handful of counts. The V call is TRBV4-2, the J call TRBJ1-1; D may be TRBD1 (5 bases). Germline V gene lookup returns CDR1 LGHNA and CDR2 YNFKEQ. The CDR3 covers 12 residues. Trimming cost V 5 bases and J 1 base, with 5 bases left between them. The CDR3 region is CASSTGNTEAFF. DNA of the CDR3: TGTGCCAGCAGCACAGGGAACACTGAAGCTTTCTTT.

The chain has TRBV5-1 and TRBJ1-6, with D hard to call. CDR1 is SGHRS, CDR2 YFSETQ, per germline. Trimming pared 4 bases from V and 0 bases from J, leaving 20 bases between. This CDR3 comprises 19 residues. CDR3 nucleotide sequence: TGCGCCAGCAGCCAATCCCAGATGGACGTGAGCTCCTATAATTCACCCCTCCACTTT. Its translation: CASSQSQMDVSSYNSPLHF.

The V gene is TRBV6-5, the J gene TRBJ2-5, with a weak D call TRBD1 (5 bases). CDR3 length: 14 amino acids. V shed 5 bases and J shed 4 bases, with 14 bases lying between them. Germline CDR1 is MNHEY and CDR2 is SVGAGI. CDR3: CASSQGLWPETQYF. CDR3 sequence (DNA): TGTGCCAGCAGTCAGGGCCTGTGGCCAGAGACCCAGTACTTC.

The gene calls are TRBV28 and TRBJ2-7, with D maybe TRBD1 (7 bases). CDR3 size: 14 residues. Germline V gene lookup returns CDR1 MDHEN and CDR2 SYDVKM. Trimming shortened V by 8 bases and J by 6 bases, and 20 bases separated the two germline ends. The chain's CDR3 is CASRETGYRGEQYV. In DNA, the CDR3 is TGTGCCAGCCGGGAGACAGGGTATAGGGGCGAGCAGTACGTC.

This clone showed up just a few times. The CDR3 reads CASSKRRYWLAGGRSEQYV. The CDR3 DNA follows: TGTGCCAGCAGCAAAAGACGCTACTGGCTAGCGGGGGGGCGTAGCGAGCAGTACGTC. This rearrangement joins TRBV21-1 to TRBJ2-7; TRBD2 is the table's D call and was not checked against the DNA. TRBV21-1 is assigned pseudogene status. The CDR3 is 19 residues long.

This clone was seen only a few times. This sequence joins TRBV5-8 and TRBJ2-1; 9 bases fit TRBD2. With V trimmed by 4 bases and J by 8 bases, 13 bases remained unmatched. Germline CDR1 SGHTS, CDR2 YDEGEE. The CDR3 runs to 16 residues. The CDR3 DNA sequence: TGTGCCAGCAGCCCAGCGGGAGGCGTTTTTGTGTATGAGCAGTTCTTC. Translation gives CASSPAGGVFVYEQFF.